Below, one TCR beta chain is given with its context. Its antigen remains unidentified. Base-call qualities are not available, and no considerably larger clone is one nucleotide away. The treatment or condition label for this specimen denotes: allogeneic hematopoietic cell transplantation with graft depleted of TCRalphabeta T cells and CD19 B cells. TCRalphabeta/CD19-depleted allogeneic hematopoietic cell grafts were given to the transplant recipients, all of whom were children. This sample is part of a study of T-cell reconstitution after alpha-beta-depleted transplantation in children listed by TCRdb under 2016. Regarding the complete study: The study quantitatively tracked T-cell immune reconstitution after TCRalphabeta/CD19-depleted allogeneic hematopoietic cell transplantation in children using TCR repertoire profiling. The investigation overall reported the following: Apparently early alphabetaT-cell count recovery about two months after transplant reportedly relied on only several hundred rapidly expanded clones derived from non-depleted graft cells. In some patients, the high TCRbeta diversity seen at day 60 was put down to recipient T cells and intrathymic progenitors that had survived conditioning. The frequencies of hyperexpanded clones fell over the following months, and after one year, T-cell counts and TCRbeta diversity were mostly attributed to newly produced T cells.

The library relied on PCR. The sequencer listed for this sample is Illumina HiSeq 2500. TCR libraries were prepared with molecular barcoding, using unique molecular identifiers to normalize TCRbeta repertoire quantification. TCRdb's own reprocessing of the public reads used fastp at Q25 and MiXCR and kept productive beta chains. When rows share a CDR3 protein, they turn into one entry using the most common DNA and genes. This sample lists a few hundred thousand distinct CDR3 sequences; roughly 27% were detected once. The top ten clonotypes cover 36% of the sample. Reading the germline V gene gives CDR1 SGHRS and CDR2 YFSETQ. Trimming at the junction amounts to 2 bases on V and 2 bases on J, and the germline ends lie 11 bases apart. Spanning cysteine to phenylalanine, the CDR3 consists of 15 amino acids. Kept here is only the CDR3 DNA, which spans 45 bases and is read in frame from base 1.

The sequence is built from TRBV5-1 and TRBJ1-5; matching of 6 bases hints at TRBD1 as the D gene. The TCR sequence derives from a boy under two years old with Wiskott-Aldrich syndrome, due to receive a stem cell transplant. The sequences come from PBMCs, collected before TCRalphabeta/CD19-depleted stem cell transplant. At the DNA level, the sequence is TGCGCCAGCAGCTTAGGCCCAGGGGGCAATCAGCCCCAGCATTTT. It is translated as CASSLGPGGNQPQHF.